The rows below give T cell receptor beta chains drawn from one sample of a study of T-cell memory formation after mild COVID-19. TCRdb used MiXCR to reprocess the 5' RACE reads, holding one entry per CDR3 protein. The sample lists around 250,000 distinct CDR3 sequences, about 16% occurring once. Source material: PBMCs or a T cell subset sorted from them (not recorded which). The receptors here all came from an adult woman who had mild COVID-19 (a few samples of this study predate the infection). Cell type and time point are not known. The CDR3 runs from the conserved cysteine through the conserved F or W.

13,TRBV6-6,CASTLDRGDGYTF
14,TRBV18,CASSRGTVNTEAFF
11,TRBV20-1,CSASPLYEQYF
14,TRBV30,CAWSVQRGAGGYTF
15,TRBV7-9,CASSSGLAFSYEQYF
13,TRBV5-4,CASSPDVTGQAFF
14,TRBV5-5,CASSSTGGGYGYTF
13,TRBV5-1,CASSLQVTDTQYF
15,TRBV3-1,CASSPRRFATGELLF
13,TRBV7-9,CASSSGLYNEQFF
12,TRBV19,CASSIQGREQYF
13,TRBV20-1,CSARWQGADTQYF
17,TRBV7-8,CASSLGLAGVLQETQYF
14,TRBV28,CASKGAGSYNEQFF
15,TRBV6-5,CASSYWGIKQETQYF
14,TRBV12-3/TRBV12-4,CASSFGTSGDTQYF
17,TRBV29-1,CSVASGGAGRGTDTQYF
17,TRBV5-1,CASSRQGGGPSTGELFF
14,TRBV6-4,CASRTTGGTDTQYF
15,TRBV10-3,CAISEKGIENTEAFF
15,TRBV5-5,CASSSRDRLGETQYF
13,TRBV29-1,CSAGRLAGDEQFF
14,TRBV7-3,CASSPQPFGNTIYF
17,TRBV3-1,CASSLRTSGSSTDTQYF
14,TRBV7-9,CASSLATYNEKLFF
16,TRBV19,CATAWASVPFPGELFF
13,TRBV7-9,CASSTGVAETQYF
16,TRBV5-1,CASSSHGLAGTDTQYF
15,TRBV4-1,CASSQEGTLKETQYF
15,TRBV7-9,CASSFPMTDRETQYF
13,TRBV25-1,CASRTLRDTEAFF
15,TRBV2,CASRPKDGKTYEQYF
15,TRBV10-3,CAISGGPDENYGYTF
18,TRBV5-4,CASSPGGGAGGANNEQFF
13,TRBV7-7,CASSLGLKNEQFF
16,TRBV9,CASSPRSRQGNSPLHF
14,TRBV5-1,CASSRGENNNEQFF
13,TRBV20-1,CSAQRLFTDTQYF
14,TRBV20-1,CSARGPGSTDTQYF
16,TRBV21-1,CASSIRLNRVNTEAFF
13,TRBV18,CASSPGGVGEAFF
14,TRBV10-3,CAISSGTEAFGYTF
12,TRBV28,CASRSTNYGYTF
14,TRBV4-1,CASSQEAQGIEAFF
14,TRBV30,CAWSVSVATDTQYF
13,TRBV5-1,CASSWGVQETQYF
14,TRBV5-1,CASSPQGSDTEAFF
13,TRBV6-6,CASSGEGGTEAFF
14,TRBV7-3,CASSSGLPGETQYF
14,TRBV2,CASTRDSQYNEQFF
13,TRBV7-2,CATPGKGTDTQYF
11,TRBV5-1,CASSLDREAFF
17,TRBV4-1,CASSQALSGGYVYEQYF
14,TRBV12-3/TRBV12-4,CASRRSGTPVEQYF
17,TRBV5-1,CASSPGLAGPATGEQYF
14,TRBV12-3/TRBV12-4,CASSAQTSPGEQYF
14,TRBV5-1,CASSSGQGPNEQFF
14,TRBV29-1,CSAHFRTGGYEQYF
14,TRBV12-3/TRBV12-4,CASSIRTGRDEQYF